In this sample, the clone carrying this T cell receptor beta chain turned up a few times. Method: immunoSEQ multiplex PCR; TCRdb's copy keeps in-frame clones and lacks some. Of some 250,000 clones listed, approximately 94% are singletons. Between the trimmed V and J ends, which lost 4 bases and 8 bases, there was a span of 13 bases. Germline-derived CDR1 and CDR2 are SGHKS and YYEKEE (reference sequence). The CDR3 has 13 amino acids. This sample is part of a study of T cell responses to AZD1222 COVID-19 vaccine. Sequenced material: peripheral blood, taken 28 days after the second AZD1222 dose. V and J are TRBV5-5 and TRBJ2-1, with unresolved D. The source of this sequence is an adult who received the AZD1222 COVID-19 vaccine. The CDR3 protein is CASSPRTVDEQFF. In nucleotides, the CDR3 is TGTGCCAGCAGCCCCAGGACCGTGGATGAGCAGTTCTTC.